The 22 T cell receptor beta chains in this list originate from one sample, sequenced in a study of T cells after yellow fever vaccination. TCRdb analysed the 5' RACE reads with MiXCR anew, one entry per CDR3 protein. The sample lists 300,000 to 450,000 distinct CDR3 sequences; over 5% were seen once. Sequencing was performed on PBMCs, taken 5 days after the yellow fever booster vaccination. The receptors were sampled from a man aged 30-40 years who received the YFV17D yellow fever vaccine.

This clonotype was picked up a small number of times. V usage is TRBV3-1 and J usage is TRBJ1-1; no clear D gene. Per germline, CDR1 LGHDT and CDR2 YNNKEL (reference sequence). V was shortened by 0 bases and J by 6 bases, with 5 bases between the two germline ends. The CDR3 totals 12 residues. CDR3 in amino acids: CASSQDYAEAFF. The CDR3 DNA sequence: TGTGCCAGCAGCCAAGATTACGCTGAAGCTTTCTTT. Together with reference TRBV3-1 and TRBJ1-1, the CDR3 gives the full variable domain: DTAVSQTPKYLVTQMGNDKSIKCEQNLGHDTMYWYKQDSKKFLKIMFSYNNKELIINETVPNRFSPKSPDKAHLNLHINSLELGDSAVYFCASSQDYAEAFFGQGTRLTVV.

This clonotype was seen repeatedly, ten times or more. The chain links TRBV20-1 to TRBJ2-7, with 9 bases that match TRBD2. The CDR3 consists of 15 residues. The junction had 5 bases not matched to a gene; V was cut back by 0 bases and J by 2 bases. From germline, CDR1 is DFQATT and CDR2 SNEGSKA (reference sequence). CDR3 bases: TGCAGTGCTAGAGATATGGCTAGCGGGGCCTACGAGCAGTACTTC. This encodes CSARDMASGAYEQYF.

In this sample, this clonotype turned up many times. V usage is TRBV5-1 and J usage is TRBJ2-5; TRBD2 agrees at 12 bases. V lost 1 base to trimming and J lost 4 bases; unmatched junction nucleotides: 5. This CDR3 is built from 16 residues. Germline V gene lookup returns CDR1 SGHRS and CDR2 YFSETQ. The CDR3 DNA is TGCGCCAGCAGCTTGCCTAGCGGGAGGGGGCGAGAGACCCAGTACTTC. Its translation: CASSLPSGRGRETQYF.

In nucleotides, the CDR3 is TGTGCCAGCAGCGCCGACTTATTCTCCTACGAGCAGTACTTC. Protein: CASSADLFSYEQYF. The V call is TRBV7-2, the J call TRBJ2-7; D call uncertain. This CDR3 contains 14 residues. The germline V gene has CDR1 SGHTA and CDR2 FQGNSA. With 5 bases removed from V and 0 bases from J, the gap between germline ends came to 11 bases.

This clonotype turned up a few times. V gene TRBV3-1 combines with J gene TRBJ1-2; D ambiguous. This CDR3 spans 12 amino acids. V dropped 1 base and J dropped 13 bases, with 13 bases sitting between them. Germline V gives CDR1 LGHDT, CDR2 YNNKEL (reference sequence). In nucleotides, the CDR3 is TGTGCCAGCAGCCAAGGACGGCTTCCTGCCACCTTC. The encoded protein is CASSQGRLPATF.

This clonotype appeared many times. V gene TRBV2 combines with J gene TRBJ2-7; a possible D gene is TRBD1 (5 bases). Germline V lookup: CDR1 SNHLY, CDR2 FYNNEI. This CDR3 has 15 residues. V gave up 10 bases and J gave up 3 bases, with 22 bases separating them. CDR3 amino acids: CATPSGQGPNYEQYF. The CDR3 DNA reads as TGTGCCACCCCCTCAGGGCAGGGCCCTAACTACGAGCAGTACTTC. The full variable domain, in which reference TRBV2 and TRBJ2-7 provide the parts outside the CDR3, is EPEVTQTPSHQVTQMGQEVILRCVPISNHLYFYWYRQILGQKVEFLVSFYNNEISEKSEIFDDQFSVERPDGSNFTLKIRSTKLEDSAMYFCATPSGQGPNYEQYFGPGTRLTVT.

The chain employs TRBV5-1 and TRBJ2-5; D is undetermined. V was trimmed by 4 bases and J by 4 bases, leaving 11 bases between them. CDR3 length equals 13 residues. CDR1 SGHRS and CDR2 YFSETQ come from the germline V gene. CDR3 nucleotides: TGCGCCAGCAGCAGTCTAGTGGGAGAGACCCAGTACTTC. The encoded protein is CASSSLVGETQYF.

This clonotype was observed at least ten times. J is TRBJ1-3 and V is TRBV12-3 or TRBV12-4, with no clear D. This CDR3 is 10 amino acids long. V was shortened by 8 bases and J by 6 bases, with 5 bases between the two germline ends. In DNA, the CDR3 is TGTGCCAGCGGATCAAACACCATATATTTT. Translating it yields CASGSNTIYF.

V and J are TRBV7-3 and TRBJ2-7; 11 bases fit TRBD2. V lost 4 bases, J lost 4 bases, and 6 bases stayed unmatched. The CDR3 spans 15 residues. The germline CDR1 and CDR2 sequences are SGHTA and FQGTGA. CDR3 DNA: TGTGCCAGCAGCTCCACTAGCGGGGGATATTACGAGCAGTACTTC. Translating it yields CASSSTSGGYYEQYF. Full variable domain (rest looked up from reference TRBV7-3 and TRBJ2-7): GAGVSQTPSNKVTEKGKYVELRCDPISGHTALYWYRQSLGQGPEFLIYFQGTGAADDSGLPNDRFFAVRPEGSVSTLKIQRTERGDSAVYLCASSSTSGGYYEQYFGPGTRLTVT.

The table lists this clonotype with many counts. The CDR3 region is CASTRGGEDREITDTQYF. The CDR3 coding sequence is TGTGCCAGCACCAGGGGGGGCGAGGACAGGGAAATCACAGATACGCAGTATTTT. The chain recombines TRBV27 with TRBJ2-3, with D tentatively TRBD1 (8 bases). V lost 7 bases to trimming and J lost 2 bases, with 25 bases between them. This CDR3 comprises 18 residues. Per the germline V gene, CDR1 is MNHEY and CDR2 is SMNVEV (reference sequence).

The chain joins TRBV7-2 to TRBJ2-7, with a weak D call TRBD2 (6 bases). The CDR3 is 15 residues long. In germline, CDR1 is SGHTA, CDR2 FQGNSA. The ends were cut back, 5 bases at V and 0 bases at J, with 14 bases in the middle. The CDR3 protein is CASSRGTESSYEQYF. The CDR3 coding sequence is TGTGCCAGCAGCCGGGGGACGGAGAGCTCCTACGAGCAGTACTTC. Supplemented by reference TRBV7-2 and TRBJ2-7, the full variable domain reads GAGVSQSPSNKVTEKGKDVELRCDPISGHTALYWYRQSLGQGLEFLIYFQGNSAPDKSGLPSDRFSAERTGGSVSTLTIQRTQQEDSAVYLCASSRGTESSYEQYFGPGTRLTVT.

This clonotype has ten or more counts. This sequence joins TRBV24-1 and TRBJ2-3, with 10 bases identical to TRBD1. Trimming took 0 bases from V and 4 from J; bases not matched to a gene: 0. In germline, CDR1 is KGHDR, CDR2 SFDVKD. The CDR3 length is 15 residues. The CDR3 DNA follows: TGTGCCACCAGTGATTTGGGACAGGGGGCAGATACGCAGTATTTT. Its translation: CATSDLGQGADTQYF.

In regard to this clonotype: Possible read error: a much larger clone is one base away. This chain connects TRBV6-2 or TRBV6-3 to TRBJ2-2; TRBD2 might be the D (5 bases). This CDR3 has 16 residues. Deletions cut 7 bases from V and 4 bases from J, with 19 bases between. Per the germline V gene, CDR1 is MNHEY and CDR2 is SVGEGT. CDR3 in DNA: TGTGCCAGCACCCCCTGGGTGGGAGCCCCCACCGGGGAGCTGTTTTTT. Protein: CASTPWVGAPTGELFF.

This clonotype was observed a handful of times. This sequence joins TRBV7-2 and TRBJ2-3; D is unclear. Germline CDR1 reads SGHTA; CDR2 reads FQGNSA. Trimming took 5 bases from V and 7 from J, leaving 7 bases between them. The CDR3 consists of 11 residues. Here the CDR3 reads CASSLDNTQYF. CDR3 DNA: TGTGCCAGCAGCCTCGATAATACGCAGTATTTT.

The chain uses TRBV7-2 and TRBJ2-1; D may be TRBD1 (6 bases). Germline lookup yields CDR1 SGHTA and CDR2 FQGNSA. The V end was cut by 1 base, the J end by 12 bases, with 10 bases between. The CDR3 extends over 12 amino acids. The CDR3 is CASSLGPRGQFF. The CDR3 bases are TGTGCCAGCAGCTTAGGGCCCAGGGGGCAGTTCTTC. Using reference TRBV7-2 and TRBJ2-1 for the parts outside the CDR3, the full variable domain is GAGVSQSPSNKVTEKGKDVELRCDPISGHTALYWYRQSLGQGLEFLIYFQGNSAPDKSGLPSDRFSAERTGGSVSTLTIQRTQQEDSAVYLCASSLGPRGQFFGPGTRLTVL.

This clonotype has a count of ten or more. The chain joins TRBV28 to TRBJ2-1; D gene ambiguous. Looked up from germline, CDR1 is MDHEN and CDR2 is SYDVKM. The CDR3 is made up of 14 amino acids. Trimming took 8 bases from V and 6 from J, leaving 17 bases between them. CDR3 sequence reads: CASCKVYQINEQFF. The CDR3 DNA reads TGTGCCAGCTGCAAAGTCTACCAAATCAATGAGCAGTTCTTC.

This clonotype was seen a few times. The genes are TRBV6-5 and TRBJ1-1; no definite D call. V gave up 7 bases and J gave up 5 bases, with 11 bases separating them. This CDR3 is built from 12 residues. Germline V gene data show CDR1 as MNHEY and CDR2 as SVGAGI. CDR3 sequence reads: CASTDGGTEAFF. CDR3 coding DNA: TGTGCCAGCACCGACGGAGGGACTGAAGCTTTCTTT.

This clonotype was counted a few times. The rearrangement joins TRBV5-4 to TRBJ1-1, with 11 nucleotides matching TRBD1. CDR1 and CDR2 from the germline V gene are SGHNT and YYREEE (reference sequence). The V and J ends lost 3 bases and 0 bases, in that order; junction bases with no gene match: 4. The CDR3 extends over 16 amino acids. The CDR3 region has the DNA TGTGCCAGCAGCTGGGGGGACAGGGGGATGAACACTGAAGCTTTCTTT. It codes for CASSWGDRGMNTEAFF.

This clonotype was picked up many times. This chain links TRBV5-1 with TRBJ2-1; 8 bases line up with TRBD2. Germline CDR1 and CDR2: SGHRS and YFSETQ. Losses at the gene ends were 2 bases for V and 8 bases for J; bases not matched to a gene: 6. The CDR3 has 14 residues. The CDR3 region is CASSLSGSRDEQFF. CDR3 DNA sequence: TGCGCCAGCAGCTTAAGCGGGAGTAGGGATGAGCAGTTCTTC.

This clonotype was recorded a few times. The chain employs TRBV5-1 and TRBJ2-3; D is unresolved. The CDR3 consists of 13 residues. CDR1 is SGHRS and CDR2 is YFSETQ in the germline V gene. The ends were cut back, 2 bases at V and 4 bases at J, with 8 bases in the middle. The DNA of the CDR3 is TGCGCCAGCAGCTTCACACCCCCAGATACGCAGTATTTT. Residues: CASSFTPPDTQYF.

This clonotype was seen at least ten times. J is TRBJ2-1 and V is TRBV7-3; TRBD2 aligns across 7 bases. Germline assignment: CDR1 SGHTA and CDR2 FQGTGA. CDR3 length: 14 amino acids. J gave up 5 bases and V 4 bases, and 5 bases lay outside the gene matches. In DNA, the CDR3 is TGTGCCAGCAGCTCAGCGGGATGGGACAATGAGCAGTTCTTC. It is translated as CASSSAGWDNEQFF.

The chain is built from TRBV20-1 and TRBJ2-1; TRBD2 agrees at 13 bases. The ends lost 6 bases at V and 6 bases at J; junction bases unmatched: 11. Per the germline V gene, CDR1 is DFQATT and CDR2 is SNEGSKA (reference sequence). The CDR3 spans 16 residues. CDR3 nucleotides: TGCAGTGCCATTACTAGCGGGAGGGCGTTTATCAATGAGCAGTTCTTC. This encodes CSAITSGRAFINEQFF.